The 13 T cell receptor beta chains below all came from one sample that was sequenced in a study of cytomegalovirus exposure and HLA in healthy donors. The table came from immunoSEQ multiplex PCR; TCRdb's copy has only in-frame clones and leaves some out. This repertoire shows 250,000 to 350,000 clones, nearly 90% found once; its top ten account for approximately 0.96%. Material for sequencing was PBMCs. Every receptor here comes from a man aged 25 to 40 in good health and CMV-seronegative.

V is TRBV5-8 and J is TRBJ1-2, with 7 bases that match TRBD1. V dropped 4 bases and J dropped 8; count of bases not matched to a gene: 8. The CDR3 runs 13 residues. From germline, CDR1 is SGHTS and CDR2 YDEGEE. This CDR3 reads CASSRQGVHGYTF. CDR3 sequence (DNA): TGTGCCAGCAGCCGCCAGGGGGTTCACGGCTACACCTTC.

This clone appeared a few times. This rearrangement joins TRBV29-1 to TRBJ1-2, with D hard to call. The CDR3 is 12 residues long. The germline CDR1 and CDR2 sequences are SQVTM and ANQGSEA. V lost 4 bases and J 0 bases, leaving 6 bases between the germline ends. In DNA, the CDR3 is TGCAGCGTTGGGCAGACTAACTATGGCTACACCTTC. Translated: CSVGQTNYGYTF. Full variable domain (outside the CDR3, taken from reference TRBV29-1 and TRBJ1-2): SAVISQKPSRDICQRGTSLTIQCQVDSQVTMMFWYRQQPGQSLTLIATANQGSEATYESGFVIDKFPISRPNLTFSTLTVSNMSPEDSSIYLCSVGQTNYGYTFGSGTRLTVV.

The chain employs TRBV29-1 and TRBJ2-3; 7 positions match TRBD2. V was pared by 1 base and J by 0 bases, with 1 base of the junction left unmatched. CDR1 and CDR2 from the germline V gene are SQVTM and ANQGSEA. This CDR3 spans 14 amino acids. The CDR3 sequence is CSVEVGGSTDTQYF. In DNA, the CDR3 is TGCAGCGTTGAAGTGGGGGGGAGCACAGATACGCAGTATTTT.

V is TRBV29-1 and J is TRBJ2-5; 7 positions match TRBD1. Germline V gene data show CDR1 as SQVTM and CDR2 as ANQGSEA. CDR3 size: 12 residues. V was pared by 4 bases and J by 7 bases, with 6 bases of the junction left unmatched. The CDR3 sequence: CSVAGGYGTQYF. The CDR3 bases are TGCAGCGTTGCAGGGGGATACGGGACCCAGTACTTC.

This clone appeared a single time. This sequence joins TRBV23-1 and TRBJ2-7, with D possibly TRBD2 on 6 matching bases. TRBV23-1 qualifies as an ORF whose function is uncertain. Trimming cost V 4 bases and J 5 bases, with 12 bases left between them. The CDR3 extends over 13 amino acids. The CDR3 is CASSRPSGDEQYF. DNA for the CDR3: TGCGCCAGCAGTCGCCCCTCGGGGGACGAGCAGTACTTC.

The V and J genes are TRBV27 and TRBJ1-4; TRBD1 aligns across 8 bases. CDR3 size: 15 residues. Looked up from germline, CDR1 is MNHEY and CDR2 is SMNVEV (reference sequence). The ends lost 4 bases at V and 8 bases at J; junction bases unmatched: 9. This CDR3 is CASSSRTGREEKLFF. CDR3 nucleotide sequence: TGTGCCAGCAGTTCTCGGACAGGGAGGGAAGAAAAACTGTTTTTT.

The chain uses TRBV4-1 and TRBJ1-4; D is undetermined. Trimming took off 5 bases at V and 8 bases at J, with 21 bases between the two ends. Germline assignment: CDR1 MGHRA and CDR2 YSYEKL. There are 16 residues in the CDR3. The CDR3 loop is CASSLQGRGIIEKLFF. CDR3 nucleotide sequence: TGCGCCAGCAGCTTACAAGGCCGAGGGATAATCGAAAAACTGTTTTTT.

V and J are TRBV5-1 and TRBJ2-1, with 7 nucleotides matching TRBD1. The CDR3 has 15 residues. Losses at the gene ends were 0 bases for V and 4 bases for J; bases not matched to a gene: 4. The V gene's germline CDR1 is SGHRS and CDR2 YFSETQ. In DNA, the CDR3 is TGCGCCAGCAGCTTGGTCCAGGGGGAGTACAATGAGCAGTTCTTC. Translated: CASSLVQGEYNEQFF. The full variable domain, rest sourced from reference TRBV5-1 and TRBJ2-1, is KAGVTQTPRYLIKTRGQQVTLSCSPISGHRSVSWYQQTPGQGLQFLFEYFSETQRNKGNFPGRFSGRQFSNSRSEMNVSTLELGDSALYLCASSLVQGEYNEQFFGPGTRLTVL.

The chain couples TRBV18 to TRBJ1-4; 7 positions agree with TRBD1. The CDR3 is 16 amino acids. Germline lookup yields CDR1 KGHSH and CDR2 LQKENI. Unmatched junction bases numbered 9, after V lost 4 bases and J lost 4 bases. CDR3 bases: TGTGCCAGCTCACGAAGTCCGGGACAGCATAATGAAAAACTGTTTTTT. Amino acid sequence: CASSRSPGQHNEKLFF.

The genes are TRBV29-1 and TRBJ2-5; 7 nucleotides match TRBD1. CDR3 length equals 14 residues. CDR1 SQVTM and CDR2 ANQGSEA come from the germline V gene. V dropped 8 bases and J dropped 5; count of bases not matched to a gene: 14. In DNA, the CDR3 is TGCAGCTTAACGTCGGGACAGCCTCGCGAGACCCAGTACTTC. Its protein product is CSLTSGQPRETQYF.

This chain joins TRBV13 and TRBJ2-5; TRBD2 aligns across 12 bases. The ends lost 5 bases at V and 4 bases at J; junction bases unmatched: 8. This CDR3 spans 16 amino acids. The V gene's germline CDR1 is PRHDT and CDR2 FYEKMQ (reference sequence). The CDR3 DNA reads as TGTGCCAGCAGCCCCCGACTAGCGGGGGAGGGAGAGACCCAGTACTTC. Amino acids: CASSPRLAGEGETQYF.

The V and J genes are TRBV5-1 and TRBJ2-2; D unclear. CDR3 length: 14 residues. V lost 4 bases, J lost 2 bases, and 9 bases lay in between. Germline CDR1 reads SGHRS; CDR2 reads YFSETQ. CDR3 region: CASSRVINTGELFF. CDR3 nucleotides: TGCGCCAGCAGCCGCGTTATAAACACCGGGGAGCTGTTTTTT.

This chain uses TRBV6-5 with TRBJ1-3; D is uncertain. V was cut by 0 bases and J by 1 base, with 4 bases left in between. The CDR3 loop spans 14 amino acids. The V gene's germline CDR1 is MNHEY and CDR2 SVGAGI. The CDR3 coding sequence is TGTGCCAGCAGTTACTCGACTTCTGGAAACACCATATATTTT. It specifies CASSYSTSGNTIYF.